This T cell receptor beta chain emerged from a study of blood T cell repertoires in COVID-19. Study as a whole: Material from acute and convalescent COVID-19 was sourced from the United States, Italy and Spain. The analysed material was cDNA or gDNA that came from T cells, B-cell-depleted T cells, or PBMCs.

This clone was found a few times. In the study's own analysis: Amplification of reference gene primers provided the estimated nucleated cell counts. TCRdb keeps only in-frame clones here, not all; method: immunoSEQ multiplex PCR. Clonal size and the V and J genes are those of that table, whereas D and trimming came from the DNA. Of over 100,000 clones in the sample, approximately 87% were seen once. Germline V gene lookup returns CDR1 SGHNT and CDR2 YYREEE (reference sequence). V lost 3 bases and J 3 bases, leaving 15 bases between the germline ends. CDR3 length equals 15 residues. The sequenced material came from peripheral blood. The J gene is TRBJ1-2, the V gene TRBV5-4, with a weak D call TRBD1 (5 bases). The sequence was collected from an older woman with acute or convalescent COVID-19. This chain's CDR3 is CASSSTGGDYYGYTF. The CDR3 nucleotides read TGTGCCAGCAGCTCCACCGGCGGGGACTACTATGGCTACACCTTC.